This T cell receptor (beta chain) was identified during a study of CD8 T cells in ankylosing spondylitis. It was by quantitative 5'-RACE with molecular barcodes that TCR beta libraries were made. Via MiXCR, TCRdb re-called the 5' RACE reads, giving one row per CDR3 protein. The table has a few hundred thousand distinct CDR3 sequences, about 10% seen once; the top ten hold about 19%. In its sample, this clonotype was seen many times. Sequencing was carried out using blood, either unsorted or a sorted T cell fraction (not recorded which). This clonotype originated in a male donor with ankylosing spondylitis or in good health (not recorded which).

CDR3 DNA sequence: TGCAGTGCCCCCCAATCGGGGGATTTGAATGAAAAACTGTTTTTT. As protein: CSAPQSGDLNEKLFF. V is TRBV20-1 and J is TRBJ1-4; D may be TRBD1 (5 bases). The V end lost 6 bases, the J end lost 5 bases, and 19 bases lay between the germline ends. Germline lookup yields CDR1 DFQATT and CDR2 SNEGSKA (reference sequence). The CDR3 consists of 15 residues.